This TCR beta chain appears in the sequencing data of a study of blood T cell repertoires in acute mononucleosis (dated by TCRdb to about 2020). In the study overall: Acute-phase samples were taken within 2 weeks of symptom onset, representing the primary response. A mean blood EBV load of about 4.1 log10 genome copies per million B cells was observed during acute infection, and a mean blood EBV load of around 2.6 was observed at convalescence. In acute infection, YVL-BR-specific cells made up a mean of around 2.2% of blood CD8 T cells and GLC-BM-specific cells made up a mean of roughly 0.99%.

Points the paper makes about the study in general: The low acute-to-convalescent clonotype overlap might be partly explained by sampling error, because only a fraction of each donor's blood was analyzed. In TCR repertoire selection for BRLF1 (YVL-BR), TCRalpha CDR3 motifs took on a dominant role, whereas TCRbeta played only a minimal one. With only a few donors in the cohort, group averages were based on very few individuals. Just approximately 9.3% of the unique acute clonotypes remained in convalescence, but these persisting clonotypes accounted for most of the response, and new, diverse de novo clonotypes seemingly replaced the other acute clonotypes.

For TCR profiling, total RNA from no fewer than 10,000 sorted tetramer+ CD8 T cells was reverse transcribed into cDNA. CDR3 regions were PCR-amplified with primers annealing to V and J regions, and unique molecular identifiers were added to track templates. TCRalpha and TCRbeta chains were profiled using the immunoSEQ platform, including its sequencing and error-correction standards. In the source study's methods: Clonal copy numbers were corrected for sequencing and PCR errors, and CDR3s were defined according to IMGT conventions. Analysis was restricted to productive rearrangements and performed with immunoSEQ Analyzer versions 2.0 and 3.0, while gene-pairing frequencies underwent further processing in Microsoft Excel. V-J pairings were visualized as Circos plots, and CDR3 motifs were found with MEME plus a custom motifSearch program. The OLGA algorithm was used to calculate the probability of generation of TCR sequences. Clonotypes seen at both visits were designated persistent, clonotypes seen only acutely were designated nonpersistent, and clonotypes seen only at convalescence were designated de novo. An amino acid clonotype used by more than one donor was defined as a public TCR. The table comes from immuneACCESS by way of TCRdb, which keeps in-frame sequences with V and J called. Part of the clones is missing from these tables; in studies checked, under half for an unresolved V gene and the rest for unknown reasons. D and trimming come from the DNA, and the V and J calls and clone size come from that table. The sample table shows around 2,000 clones, and under 30% are seen once. The ten most abundant clones make up roughly 68% of the sample.

The time point label of this sample denotes: acute infectious mononucleosis, at clinical presentation within 2 weeks of symptom onset (visit 1). The study tracked CD8 T cell responses to two immunodominant EBV epitopes, BRLF1 109 (YVL-BR) and BMLF1 280 (GLC-BM), over primary infection. A positive serum heterophile antibody test together with EBV viral capsid antigen-specific IgM pointed to primary EBV infection. As a first step, magnetic positive selection (MACS) was used to enrich total CD8 T cells from the PBMCs. A FACSAria III was used to sort live CD3+ CD8+ tetramer+ cells to over 95% purity. A PE-conjugated tetramer loaded with the BRLF1 109-117 peptide was used for cell sorting. At both acute infection and convalescence, EBV epitope-specific CD8 T cells were tetramer-sorted, and the TCR repertoires of those cells were deep-sequenced directly ex vivo. The donors were a few individuals between roughly 18 and 30 years old who had clinical acute infectious mononucleosis and laboratory evidence of primary EBV infection. Heparinized peripheral blood was drawn at clinical presentation with mononucleosis symptoms and again about 6 months later. PBMCs were isolated by Ficoll-Paque density gradient centrifugation.

The germline ends are 15 bases apart after V is trimmed by 1 base and J by 3 bases. CDR1 is given as MNHEY and CDR2 as SMNVEV, both from the germline V gene (reference sequence). The cysteine opens and the phenylalanine closes a CDR3 of 16 amino acids. Just the 48-base CDR3 DNA is kept, in frame starting at base 1. With respect to this clone: Base qualities are not recorded, but no much larger clone differs from it by a single base.

The sequenced sample was EBV YVL epitope tetramer+ CD8+ T cells sorted from PBMCs, obtained during acute infectious mononucleosis. Read against the paper, the sample's cell subset or site label means: CD8 T cells binding a tetramer with EBV BRLF1 109-117 peptide (YVL-BR). The sequence derives from a man aged 18 to 29 with infectious mononucleosis caused by EBV. The rearranged segments are TRBV27 and TRBJ2-5; a tentative D call is TRBD2 (5 bases match). The bases are TGTGCCAGCAGTTTATTTGATGGGAGCGGCGAAGAGACCCAGTACTTC. This sequence encodes CASSLFDGSGEETQYF.